These T cell receptor beta chains were read from a single sample in a study of T-cell reconstitution after alpha-beta-depleted transplantation in children. One entry per CDR3 protein results from TCRdb running MiXCR on the PCR reads. This table has a few hundred thousand distinct CDR3 sequences, 13% appearing once. Sequences were derived from PBMCs, mostly from graft donor cells, sampled 360 days after TCRalphabeta/CD19-depleted stem cell transplant. The receptors shown here come from a male patient younger than 18 who had a stem cell transplant for acute myeloid leukemia, so the T cells may come from the graft donor. Each CDR3 is given with its conserved first and last residue. A D gene is named only where the DNA matches it firmly. Only part of the rows carry a size: once, few, many, or a class if the clone is expanded.

size: many
V: TRBV29-1
D: NA
J: TRBJ2-7
DNA: TGCAGCGTTGCCTTACCATTGTTCGGCGAGCAGTACTTC
CDR3: CSVALPLFGEQYF

size: NA
V: TRBV6-5
D: NA
J: TRBJ2-3
DNA: TGTGCCAGCAGTTACTCTGACTGGGCCTGGGATACGCAGTATTTT
CDR3: CASSYSDWAWDTQYF

size: NA
V: TRBV18
D: NA
J: TRBJ1-6
DNA: TGTGCCAGCTCACCGGTCGGGATCGGGTATAATTCACCCCTCCACTTT
CDR3: CASSPVGIGYNSPLHF

size: many
V: TRBV19
D: TRBD2
J: TRBJ2-3
DNA: TGTGCCAGTAGTATTTCAACTAGCGAAGCGGGCACAGATACGCAGTATTTT
CDR3: CASSISTSEAGTDTQYF

size: NA
V: TRBV28
D: NA
J: TRBJ2-7
DNA: TGTGCCAGCAGTTTGACCCTCACGCCCCGGCTTGGGGTGCAGTACTTC
CDR3: CASSLTLTPRLGVQYF

size: NA
V: TRBV6-5
D: TRBD2
J: TRBJ2-1
DNA: TGTGCCAGCAGTTACTCGGCGGGACTACATTACAATGAGCAGTTCTTC
CDR3: CASSYSAGLHYNEQFF

size: many
V: TRBV20-1
D: NA
J: TRBJ2-5
DNA: TGCAGTGCTGTGCCTAGCTTGAAGACCCAGTACTTC
CDR3: CSAVPSLKTQYF

size: many
V: TRBV29-1
D: NA
J: TRBJ2-3
DNA: TGCAGCTCGACTCAAGCCCGAGATACGCAGTATTTT
CDR3: CSSTQARDTQYF

size: NA
V: TRBV7-6
D: NA
J: TRBJ2-7
DNA: TGTGCCAGCAGCTTAGAACTAGCCGGTGGTGGGTTCTACGAGCAGTACTTC
CDR3: CASSLELAGGGFYEQYF

size: NA
V: TRBV6-5
D: NA
J: TRBJ2-7
DNA: TGTGCCAGCAGTTACTCCAGCGGCACCTTAAGCTCCTACGAGCAGTACTTC
CDR3: CASSYSSGTLSSYEQYF